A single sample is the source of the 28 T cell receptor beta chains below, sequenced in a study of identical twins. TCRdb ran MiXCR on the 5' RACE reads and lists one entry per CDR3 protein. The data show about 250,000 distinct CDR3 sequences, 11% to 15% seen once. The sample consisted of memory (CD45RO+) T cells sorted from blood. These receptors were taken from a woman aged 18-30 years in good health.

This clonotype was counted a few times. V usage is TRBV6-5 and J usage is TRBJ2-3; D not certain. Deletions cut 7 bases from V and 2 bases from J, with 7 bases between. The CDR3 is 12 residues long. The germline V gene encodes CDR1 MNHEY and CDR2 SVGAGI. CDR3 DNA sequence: TGTGCCAGCAATGGAGACACAGATACGCAGTATTTT. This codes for CASNGDTDTQYF.

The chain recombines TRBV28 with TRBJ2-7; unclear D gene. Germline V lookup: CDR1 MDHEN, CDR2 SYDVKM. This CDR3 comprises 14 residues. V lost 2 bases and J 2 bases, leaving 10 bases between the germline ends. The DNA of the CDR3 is TGTGCCAGCAGTTTAACCCGCCCTCCCTACGAGCAGTACTTC. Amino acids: CASSLTRPPYEQYF.

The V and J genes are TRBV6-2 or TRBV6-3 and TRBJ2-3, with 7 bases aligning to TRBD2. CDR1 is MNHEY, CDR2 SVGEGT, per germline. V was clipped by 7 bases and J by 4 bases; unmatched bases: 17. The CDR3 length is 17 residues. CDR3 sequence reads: CASTLLPAGTASDTQYF. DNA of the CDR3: TGTGCCAGCACCCTCCTTCCAGCGGGGACGGCGTCAGATACGCAGTATTTT.

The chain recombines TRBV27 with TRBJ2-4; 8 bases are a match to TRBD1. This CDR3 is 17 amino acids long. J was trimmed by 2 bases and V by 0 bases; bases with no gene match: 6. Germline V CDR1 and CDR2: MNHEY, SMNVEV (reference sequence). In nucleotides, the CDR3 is TGTGCCAGCAGTTTATCGAGGGGACAGGCTTCCAAAAACATTCAGTACTTC. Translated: CASSLSRGQASKNIQYF.

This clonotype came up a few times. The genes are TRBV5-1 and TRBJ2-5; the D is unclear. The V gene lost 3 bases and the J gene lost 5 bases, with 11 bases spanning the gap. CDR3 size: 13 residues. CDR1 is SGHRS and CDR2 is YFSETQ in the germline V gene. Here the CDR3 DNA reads TGCGCCAGCAGCTCGCAGGTGGTGGAGACCCAGTACTTC. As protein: CASSSQVVETQYF.

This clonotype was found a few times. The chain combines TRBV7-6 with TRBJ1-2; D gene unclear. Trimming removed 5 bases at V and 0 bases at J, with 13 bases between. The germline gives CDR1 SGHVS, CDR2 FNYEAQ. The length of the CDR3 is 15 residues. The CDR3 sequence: CASSPRTDPNYGYTF. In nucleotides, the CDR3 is TGTGCCAGCAGCCCCCGTACAGATCCTAACTATGGCTACACCTTC.

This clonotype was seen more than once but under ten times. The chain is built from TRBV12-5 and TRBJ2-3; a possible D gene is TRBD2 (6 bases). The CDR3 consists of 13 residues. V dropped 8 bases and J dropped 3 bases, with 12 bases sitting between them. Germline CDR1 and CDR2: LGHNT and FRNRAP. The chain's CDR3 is CASHGGVTDTQYF. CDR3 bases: TGTGCTAGTCATGGAGGGGTTACAGATACGCAGTATTTT. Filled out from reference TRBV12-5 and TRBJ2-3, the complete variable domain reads DARVTQTPRHKVTEMGQEVTMRCQPILGHNTVFWYRQTMMQGLELLAYFRNRAPLDDSGMPKDRFSAEMPDATLATLKIQPSEPRDSAVYFCASHGGVTDTQYFGPGTRLTVL.

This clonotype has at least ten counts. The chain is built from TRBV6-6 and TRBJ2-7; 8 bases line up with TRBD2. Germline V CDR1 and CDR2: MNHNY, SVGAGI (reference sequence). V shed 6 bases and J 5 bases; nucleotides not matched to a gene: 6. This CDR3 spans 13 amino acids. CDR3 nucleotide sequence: TGTGCCAGCAGAAAGCGGGAGACGGACGAGCAGTACTTC. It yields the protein CASRKRETDEQYF.

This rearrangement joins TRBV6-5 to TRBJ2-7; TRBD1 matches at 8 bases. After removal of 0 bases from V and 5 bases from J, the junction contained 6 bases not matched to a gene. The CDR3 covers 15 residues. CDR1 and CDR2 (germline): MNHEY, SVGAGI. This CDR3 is CASSYSWTGLNEQYF. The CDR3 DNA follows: TGTGCCAGCAGTTACTCCTGGACAGGGTTAAACGAGCAGTACTTC.

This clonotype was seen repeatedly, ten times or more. The CDR3 is CATKIAGVQETQYF. The CDR3 DNA reads TGTGCCACCAAAATAGCGGGAGTCCAAGAGACCCAGTACTTC. The chain uses TRBV10-3 and TRBJ2-5; TRBD2 matches at 9 bases. This CDR3 spans 14 amino acids. The junction had 7 bases not matched to a gene; V was cut back by 10 bases and J by 1 base. CDR1 is ENHRY, CDR2 SYGVKD, per germline.

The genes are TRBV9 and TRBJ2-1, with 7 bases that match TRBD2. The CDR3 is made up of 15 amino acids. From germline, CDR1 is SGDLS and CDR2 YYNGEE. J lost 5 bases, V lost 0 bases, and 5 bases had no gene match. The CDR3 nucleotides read TGTGCCAGCAGCGTAGACGCGGGAGTAAACAATGAGCAGTTCTTC. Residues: CASSVDAGVNNEQFF.

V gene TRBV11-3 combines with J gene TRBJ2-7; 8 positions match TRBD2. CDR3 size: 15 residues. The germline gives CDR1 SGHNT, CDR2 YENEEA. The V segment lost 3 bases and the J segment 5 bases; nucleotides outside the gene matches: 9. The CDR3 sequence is CASSFGLAWGNEQYF. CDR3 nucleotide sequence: TGTGCCAGCAGCTTCGGACTAGCCTGGGGCAACGAGCAGTACTTC.

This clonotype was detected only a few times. The CDR3 protein is CSAQGVGDIQYF. The CDR3 coding sequence is TGCAGCGCTCAAGGGGTCGGAGACATTCAGTACTTC. The chain joins TRBV29-1 to TRBJ2-4, with D perhaps matching TRBD1 (5 bases). The CDR3 is made up of 12 amino acids. V lost 7 bases, J lost 8 bases, and 15 bases lay in between. Germline CDR1 and CDR2: SQVTM and ANQGSEA.

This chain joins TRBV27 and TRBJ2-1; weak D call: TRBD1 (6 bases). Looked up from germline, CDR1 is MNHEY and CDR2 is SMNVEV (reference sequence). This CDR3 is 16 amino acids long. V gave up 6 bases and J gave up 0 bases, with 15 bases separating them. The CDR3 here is CASSGRQAISYNEQFF. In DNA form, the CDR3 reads TGTGCCAGCAGCGGAAGACAGGCAATCTCCTACAATGAGCAGTTCTTC.

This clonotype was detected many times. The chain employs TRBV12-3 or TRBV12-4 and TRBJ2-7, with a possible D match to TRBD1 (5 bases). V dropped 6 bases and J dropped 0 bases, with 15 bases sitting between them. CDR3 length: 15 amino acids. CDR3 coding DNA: TGTGCCAGCAGCCCAAGACAGAGGAGCTCCTACGAGCAGTACTTC. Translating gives CASSPRQRSSYEQYF.

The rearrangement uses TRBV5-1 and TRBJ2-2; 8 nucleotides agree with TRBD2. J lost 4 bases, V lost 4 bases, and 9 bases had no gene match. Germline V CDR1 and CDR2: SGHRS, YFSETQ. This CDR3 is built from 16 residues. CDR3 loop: CASSLGAGDLTGELFF. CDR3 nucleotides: TGCGCCAGCAGCCTAGGAGCGGGGGACCTCACCGGGGAGCTGTTTTTT.

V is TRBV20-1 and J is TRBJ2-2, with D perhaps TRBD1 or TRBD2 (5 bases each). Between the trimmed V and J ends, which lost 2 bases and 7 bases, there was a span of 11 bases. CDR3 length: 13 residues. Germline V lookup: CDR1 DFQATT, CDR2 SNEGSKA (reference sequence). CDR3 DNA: TGCAGTGCTAGATTTGGGGCGGGCGGGGAGCTGTTTTTT. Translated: CSARFGAGGELFF.

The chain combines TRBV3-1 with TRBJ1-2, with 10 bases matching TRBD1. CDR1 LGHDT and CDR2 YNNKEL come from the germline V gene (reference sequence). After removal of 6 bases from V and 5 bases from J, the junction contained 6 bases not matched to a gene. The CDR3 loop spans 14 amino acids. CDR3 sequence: CASSRQGARYGYTF. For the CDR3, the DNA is TGTGCCAGCAGTCGACAGGGGGCGAGATATGGCTACACCTTC.

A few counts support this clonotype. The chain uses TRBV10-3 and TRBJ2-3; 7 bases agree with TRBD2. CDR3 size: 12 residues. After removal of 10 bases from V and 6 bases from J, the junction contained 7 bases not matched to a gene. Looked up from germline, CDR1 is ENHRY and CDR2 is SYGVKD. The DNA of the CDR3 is TGTGCCACTAAGCGGGACGACGATACGCAGTATTTT. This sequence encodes CATKRDDDTQYF.

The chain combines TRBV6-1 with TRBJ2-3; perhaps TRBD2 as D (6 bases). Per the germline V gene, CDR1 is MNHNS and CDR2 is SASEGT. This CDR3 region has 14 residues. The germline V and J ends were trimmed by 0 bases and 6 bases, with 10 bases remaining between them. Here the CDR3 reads CASSEASGADTQYF. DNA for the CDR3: TGTGCCAGCAGTGAAGCATCGGGAGCCGATACGCAGTATTTT.

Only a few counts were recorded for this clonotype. The CDR3 loop is CASSLAGALNIQYF. The DNA for the CDR3 is TGTGCCAGCAGCTTAGCAGGGGCGCTGAACATTCAGTACTTC. The chain is built from TRBV7-2 and TRBJ2-4, with D tentatively TRBD1 (5 bases). The germline gives CDR1 SGHTA, CDR2 FQGNSA. The CDR3 contains 14 residues. The ends were cut back, 0 bases at V and 7 bases at J, with 10 bases in the middle.

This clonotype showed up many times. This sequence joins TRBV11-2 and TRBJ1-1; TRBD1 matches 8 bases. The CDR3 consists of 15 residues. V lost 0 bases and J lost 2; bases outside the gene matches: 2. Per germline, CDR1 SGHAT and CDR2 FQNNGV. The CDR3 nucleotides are TGTGCCAGCAGCTTAGAACCAGGGGGCAACACTGAAGCTTTCTTT. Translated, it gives CASSLEPGGNTEAFF.

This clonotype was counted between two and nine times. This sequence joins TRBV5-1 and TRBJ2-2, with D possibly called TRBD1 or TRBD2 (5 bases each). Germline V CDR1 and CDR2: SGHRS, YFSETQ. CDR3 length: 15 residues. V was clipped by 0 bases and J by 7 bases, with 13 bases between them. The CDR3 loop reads CASSLGGPNGGELFF. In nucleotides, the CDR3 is TGCGCCAGCAGCTTGGGGGGACCCAACGGCGGGGAGCTGTTTTTT.

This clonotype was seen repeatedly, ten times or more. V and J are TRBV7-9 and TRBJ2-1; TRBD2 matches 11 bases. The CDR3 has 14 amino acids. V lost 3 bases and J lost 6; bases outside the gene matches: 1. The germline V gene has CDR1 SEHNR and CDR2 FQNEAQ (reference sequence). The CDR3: CASSFGTSGNEQFF. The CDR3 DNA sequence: TGTGCCAGCAGCTTCGGGACTAGCGGCAATGAGCAGTTCTTC.

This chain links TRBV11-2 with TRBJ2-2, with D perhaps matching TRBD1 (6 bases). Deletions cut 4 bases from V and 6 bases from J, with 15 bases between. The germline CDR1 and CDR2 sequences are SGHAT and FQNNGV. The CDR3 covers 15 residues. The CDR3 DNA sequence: TGTGCCAGCAGCTCGCAGGGTTGGGGGCCCGGGGAGCTGTTTTTT. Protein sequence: CASSSQGWGPGELFF.

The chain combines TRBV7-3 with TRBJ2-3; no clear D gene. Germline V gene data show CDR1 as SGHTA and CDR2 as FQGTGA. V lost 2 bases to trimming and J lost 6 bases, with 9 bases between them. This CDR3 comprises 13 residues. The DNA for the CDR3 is TGTGCCAGCAGCTTATCCCCCGGGGATACGCAGTATTTT. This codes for CASSLSPGDTQYF.

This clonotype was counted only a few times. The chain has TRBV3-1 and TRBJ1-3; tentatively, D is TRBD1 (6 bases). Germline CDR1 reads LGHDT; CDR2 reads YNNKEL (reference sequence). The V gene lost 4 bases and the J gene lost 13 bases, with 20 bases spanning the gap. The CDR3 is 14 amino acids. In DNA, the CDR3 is TGTGCCAGCAGCCGGGGGGGGCGCCCGGATTCAATATATTTT. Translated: CASSRGGRPDSIYF.

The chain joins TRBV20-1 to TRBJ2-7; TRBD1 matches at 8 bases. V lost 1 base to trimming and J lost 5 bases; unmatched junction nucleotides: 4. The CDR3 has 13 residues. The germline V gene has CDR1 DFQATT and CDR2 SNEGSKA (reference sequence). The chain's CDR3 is CSARVPGGNEQYF. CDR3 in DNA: TGCAGTGCTAGAGTGCCAGGGGGCAACGAGCAGTACTTC.